These 27 T cell receptor beta chains share one sample of origin, sequenced in a study of identical twins. MiXCR, run by TCRdb on the 5' RACE reads, gives a single entry per CDR3 protein. Of 500,000 to 700,000 distinct CDR3 sequences in the sample, under 8.5% are singletons; the top ten hold less than 2%. This same sample was also taken into another study, of yellow fever vaccine responses in identical twins.

The sequencing sample was made of PBMCs. The receptors originated from a woman aged 18 to 35 in good health.

This clonotype showed up many times. V gene TRBV28 combines with J gene TRBJ2-7, with D uncertain. The CDR3 consists of 14 residues. Between the trimmed V and J ends, which lost 5 bases and 2 bases, there was a span of 13 bases. The germline V gene encodes CDR1 MDHEN and CDR2 SYDVKM. CDR3 bases: TGTGCCAGCAGTGACCAAACAACAGCCTACGAGCAGTACGTC. The encoded protein is CASSDQTTAYEQYV.

There are a few counts of this clonotype. V gene TRBV6-1 combines with J gene TRBJ1-3, with D maybe TRBD1 (5 bases). There are 14 residues in the CDR3. The germline V and J ends were trimmed by 6 bases and 2 bases, with 11 bases remaining between them. Germline loops: CDR1 MNHNS, CDR2 SASEGT. CDR3 amino acids: CASRTDRAGNTIYF. In DNA, the CDR3 is TGTGCCAGCAGAACAGACAGAGCTGGAAACACCATATATTTT.

This clonotype was seen ten or more times. The chain combines TRBV5-6 with TRBJ2-5; D remains unclear. Trimming pared 0 bases from V and 6 bases from J, leaving 12 bases between. The germline gives CDR1 SGHDT, CDR2 YYEEEE. This CDR3 is 14 amino acids long. The CDR3 reads CASSLDTFGQTQYF. The CDR3 nucleotides read TGTGCCAGCAGCTTGGATACGTTTGGTCAGACCCAGTACTTC.

This clonotype was detected only a few times. This sequence joins TRBV9 and TRBJ2-7, with 8 positions matching TRBD2. The CDR3 sequence is 15 residues long. Per the germline V gene, CDR1 is SGDLS and CDR2 is YYNGEE. J gave up 2 bases and V 3 bases, and 7 bases lay outside the gene matches. The CDR3 DNA sequence: TGTGCCAGCAGCGGGGCGGCGGGAGGCCCCTACGAGCAGTACTTC. Amino acid sequence: CASSGAAGGPYEQYF.

This clonotype was seen only a few times. V usage is TRBV9 and J usage is TRBJ2-1; 7 bases are a match to TRBD1. Trimming cost V 2 bases and J 4 bases; bases outside gene matches: 6. The CDR3 extends over 15 amino acids. Germline assignment: CDR1 SGDLS and CDR2 YYNGEE. CDR3 DNA sequence: TGTGCCAGCAGCGTCTGGGACAGTGGGTACAATGAGCAGTTCTTC. It is translated as CASSVWDSGYNEQFF.

The V call is TRBV4-1, the J call TRBJ2-1; possibly TRBD1 or TRBD2 for D (5 bases each). The V end lost 3 bases, the J end lost 1 base, and 19 bases lay between the germline ends. Germline values: CDR1 MGHRA, CDR2 YSYEKL. CDR3 length: 18 residues. This chain's CDR3 is CASSQYGGGIESYNEQFF. The CDR3 DNA is TGCGCCAGCAGCCAGTACGGTGGGGGTATTGAGTCCTACAATGAGCAGTTCTTC.

This clonotype has at least ten counts. The chain has TRBV6-5 and TRBJ2-3; D is perhaps TRBD1 (5 bases). Trimming took 2 bases from V and 0 from J, leaving 12 bases between them. The germline gives CDR1 MNHEY, CDR2 SVGAGI. The CDR3 is made up of 16 amino acids. CDR3 DNA: TGTGCCAGCAGTTACCCCGACAGTTTTAGCACAGATACGCAGTATTTT. Its translation is CASSYPDSFSTDTQYF.

The chain links TRBV9 to TRBJ2-1; 8 nucleotides match TRBD2. Germline V CDR1 and CDR2: SGDLS, YYNGEE. The junction had 10 bases not matched to a gene; V was cut back by 4 bases and J by 4 bases. This CDR3 comprises 16 residues. The CDR3 reads CASSSRGAGVYNEQFF. DNA for the CDR3: TGTGCCAGCAGCTCCCGGGGAGCGGGGGTTTACAATGAGCAGTTCTTC.

This clonotype has at least ten counts. The CDR3 reads CASSEPRGLTYEQYV. As DNA, the CDR3 is TGCGCCAGCAGTGAGCCCAGGGGGCTCACCTACGAGCAGTACGTC. V is TRBV10-2 and J is TRBJ2-7; TRBD1 matches at 8 bases. The length of the CDR3 is 15 residues. V shed 2 bases and J 2 bases; nucleotides not matched to a gene: 5. Germline V gene sequence: CDR1 WSHSY, CDR2 SAAADI.

This clonotype has at least ten counts. The genes are TRBV28 and TRBJ1-2; D is uncertain. This CDR3 spans 11 amino acids. With 6 bases removed from V and 8 bases from J, the gap between germline ends came to 10 bases. CDR1 is MDHEN and CDR2 is SYDVKM in the germline V gene. The CDR3 DNA follows: TGTGCCAGCAGCCACTGGGAGGGCTACACCTTC. The encoded protein is CASSHWEGYTF.

To note about this clonotype: One junction end does not reproduce the germline sequence, and a read error may be involved. The chain is built from TRBV4-1 and TRBJ2-1; a weak D match, TRBD2 (7 bases). This CDR3 contains 15 residues. Germline values: CDR1 MGHRA, CDR2 YSYEKL. The CDR3 here is CASSPGGPPYNDQFF. Here the CDR3 DNA reads TGCGCCAGCAGCCCGGGGGGCCCCCCCTACAATGATCAGTTCTTC.

This clonotype was detected ten times or more. The chain has TRBV12-3 or TRBV12-4 and TRBJ1-1, with 7 bases matching TRBD1. V lost 5 bases and J lost 11; bases outside the gene matches: 20. The CDR3 is 16 amino acids. The CDR3 DNA reads as TGTGCCAGCAGTGCATCCCACAGGGGCCCCCCGGTGTTGGCTTTCTTT. Its protein product is CASSASHRGPPVLAFF.

This clonotype was seen a handful of times. This sequence joins TRBV12-3 or TRBV12-4 and TRBJ1-2; perhaps TRBD1 as D (6 bases). The CDR3 covers 13 residues. The germline V and J ends were trimmed by 3 bases and 7 bases, with 12 bases remaining between them. The CDR3 here is CASSLYRASGYTF. The CDR3 nucleotides read TGTGCCAGCAGTTTGTACAGGGCCAGTGGCTACACCTTC.

This clonotype was detected a few times. The CDR3 coding sequence is TGCGCCAGCAGCTTGGAAGGATGGCAGGGGACCTATGGCTACACCTTC. The encoded protein is CASSLEGWQGTYGYTF. The V and J genes are TRBV5-1 and TRBJ1-2, with a possible D match to TRBD1 (6 bases). Per the germline V gene, CDR1 is SGHRS and CDR2 is YFSETQ. Between the trimmed V and J ends, which lost 0 bases and 4 bases, there was a span of 16 bases. The CDR3 runs to 16 residues. Variable domain in full (rest from reference TRBV5-1 and TRBJ1-2): KAGVTQTPRYLIKTRGQQVTLSCSPISGHRSVSWYQQTPGQGLQFLFEYFSETQRNKGNFPGRFSGRQFSNSRSEMNVSTLELGDSALYLCASSLEGWQGTYGYTFGSGTRLTVV.

This clonotype was seen repeatedly, ten times or more. The chain carries TRBV12-3 or TRBV12-4 and TRBJ2-2, with TRBD2 identical over 10 bases. The CDR3 has 17 residues. J was trimmed by 2 bases and V by 4 bases; bases with no gene match: 7. CDR3 sequence reads: CASSYPRTSGNTGELFF. The CDR3 nucleotides read TGTGCCAGCAGTTACCCCCGGACTAGCGGAAACACCGGGGAGCTGTTTTTT.

This clonotype was seen more than once but under ten times. V usage is TRBV15 and J usage is TRBJ2-1; no definite D call. This CDR3 is built from 17 residues. Germline assignment: CDR1 LNHNV and CDR2 YYDKDF (reference sequence). Trimming shortened V by 1 base and J by 5 bases, and 18 bases separated the two germline ends. The CDR3 sequence is CATSRVHGFPTNNEQFF. The CDR3 nucleotides are TGTGCCACCAGCAGAGTTCACGGGTTCCCCACAAACAATGAGCAGTTCTTC.

This clonotype was seen at least ten times. This rearrangement joins TRBV24-1 to TRBJ2-1; maybe TRBD1 (5 bases). V was trimmed by 0 bases and J by 2 bases, leaving 7 bases between them. Germline-derived CDR1 and CDR2 are KGHDR and SFDVKD. This CDR3 has 15 amino acids. CDR3 coding DNA: TGTGCCACCAGTGATTTGAGGACACCCTACAATGAGCAGTTCTTC. This codes for CATSDLRTPYNEQFF.

This clonotype was observed many times. The chain combines TRBV6-2 or TRBV6-3 with TRBJ1-5, with 8 bases fitting TRBD1. CDR3 size: 13 residues. CDR1 MNHEY and CDR2 SVGEGT come from the germline V gene. V lost 6 bases to trimming and J lost 4 bases; unmatched junction nucleotides: 2. In nucleotides, the CDR3 is TGTGCCAGCAGGACAGGGGAAAATCAGCCCCAGCATTTT. It translates to CASRTGENQPQHF.

This clonotype was observed many times. The chain joins TRBV5-1 to TRBJ2-5; 9 bases line up with TRBD1. This CDR3 region has 14 residues. CDR1 is SGHRS, CDR2 YFSETQ, per germline. J lost 5 bases, V lost 3 bases, and 5 bases had no gene match. The CDR3 DNA reads as TGCGCCAGCAGCTCGGACAGGGGAAGGGAGACCCAGTACTTC. Translating gives CASSSDRGRETQYF.

This clonotype was counted many times. The V and J genes are TRBV7-3 and TRBJ2-2; D perhaps matches TRBD1 (6 bases). V dropped 5 bases and J dropped 2 bases, with 15 bases sitting between them. Germline V gene data show CDR1 as SGHTA and CDR2 as FQGTGA. CDR3 length: 16 residues. The CDR3 nucleotides read TGTGCCAGCAGCAGACCGGGACACCTTAACACCGGGGAGCTGTTTTTT. The encoded protein is CASSRPGHLNTGELFF.

There are many counts of this clonotype. The rearrangement links TRBV7-9 to TRBJ2-7; 7 nucleotides line up with TRBD1. Looked up from germline, CDR1 is SEHNR and CDR2 is FQNEAQ (reference sequence). J gave up 1 base and V 5 bases, and 5 bases lay outside the gene matches. CDR3 length: 14 residues. Written as DNA, the CDR3 is TGTGCCAGCAGCGGATCGGGACAGTCCTACGAGCAGTACTTC. Its protein is CASSGSGQSYEQYF.

CDR3 sequence (DNA): TGTGCCAGCAGTCCTCGGGGCTGGACGAACACCGGGGAGCTGTTTTTT. This codes for CASSPRGWTNTGELFF. J is TRBJ2-2 and V is TRBV2; D tentatively reads TRBD1 or TRBD2 (5 bases each). Germline V lookup: CDR1 SNHLY, CDR2 FYNNEI. This CDR3 is 16 amino acids long. The V end lost 5 bases, the J end lost 0 bases, and 13 bases lay between the germline ends.

The gene calls are TRBV3-1 and TRBJ1-6, with D maybe TRBD1 (5 bases). The V gene lost 3 bases and the J gene lost 3 bases, with 12 bases spanning the gap. Looked up from germline, CDR1 is LGHDT and CDR2 is YNNKEL (reference sequence). CDR3 size: 16 residues. In DNA, the CDR3 is TGTGCCAGCAGCCACACGATACAGGTCTATAATTCACCCCTCCACTTT. Translation gives CASSHTIQVYNSPLHF.

This clonotype was seen only a few times. This chain connects TRBV7-2 to TRBJ2-3, with TRBD1 matching over 9 bases. This CDR3 region has 16 residues. In germline, CDR1 is SGHTA, CDR2 FQGNSA. V gave up 5 bases and J gave up 4 bases; unmatched junction bases: 10. The CDR3 coding sequence is TGTGCCAGCAGCCCCCGGGGGACAGGGACGGCAGATACGCAGTATTTT. Amino acids: CASSPRGTGTADTQYF.

This clonotype was seen repeatedly, ten times or more. This chain joins TRBV15 and TRBJ2-1; the D gene is possibly TRBD2 (5 bases). The CDR3 has 14 amino acids. Germline V lookup: CDR1 LNHNV, CDR2 YYDKDF (reference sequence). V was shortened by 5 bases and J by 9 bases, with 17 bases between the two germline ends. The CDR3 spells CATSPRGTQAEQFF. The CDR3 nucleotides are TGTGCCACCAGCCCACGGGGTACTCAGGCTGAGCAGTTCTTC.

This clonotype was counted at least ten times. J is TRBJ2-7 and V is TRBV5-1, with 7 bases that match TRBD1. Germline trimming cut 1 base from V and 3 bases from J; bases unmatched to any gene: 1. This CDR3 region has 13 residues. CDR1 is SGHRS and CDR2 is YFSETQ in the germline V gene. DNA for the CDR3: TGCGCCAGCAGCTTGAGACAGGGCTACGAGCAGTACTTC. Translated, it gives CASSLRQGYEQYF.

This clonotype was detected ten times or more. CDR3 nucleotides: TGTGCCAGCAGTTTGGGAGGGACAGGACTGTATGGCTACACCTTC. As protein: CASSLGGTGLYGYTF. The rearrangement links TRBV28 to TRBJ1-2, with 8 bases matching TRBD1. CDR3 length: 15 residues. The junction had 8 bases not matched to a gene; V was cut back by 3 bases and J by 5 bases. Germline values: CDR1 MDHEN, CDR2 SYDVKM.